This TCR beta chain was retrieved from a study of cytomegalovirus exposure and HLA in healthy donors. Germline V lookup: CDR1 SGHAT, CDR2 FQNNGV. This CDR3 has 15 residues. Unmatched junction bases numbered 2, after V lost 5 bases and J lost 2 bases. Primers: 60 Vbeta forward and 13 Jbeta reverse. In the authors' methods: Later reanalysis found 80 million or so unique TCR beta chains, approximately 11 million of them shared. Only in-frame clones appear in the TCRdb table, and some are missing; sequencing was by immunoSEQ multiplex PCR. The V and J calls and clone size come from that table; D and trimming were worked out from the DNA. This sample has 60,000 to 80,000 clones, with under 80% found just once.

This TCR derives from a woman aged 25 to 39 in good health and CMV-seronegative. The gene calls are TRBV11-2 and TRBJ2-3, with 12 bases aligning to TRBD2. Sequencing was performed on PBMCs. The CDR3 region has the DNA TGTGCCAGCAGCCCTAGCGGGAGGGACACAGATACGCAGTATTTT. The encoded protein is CASSPSGRDTDTQYF.